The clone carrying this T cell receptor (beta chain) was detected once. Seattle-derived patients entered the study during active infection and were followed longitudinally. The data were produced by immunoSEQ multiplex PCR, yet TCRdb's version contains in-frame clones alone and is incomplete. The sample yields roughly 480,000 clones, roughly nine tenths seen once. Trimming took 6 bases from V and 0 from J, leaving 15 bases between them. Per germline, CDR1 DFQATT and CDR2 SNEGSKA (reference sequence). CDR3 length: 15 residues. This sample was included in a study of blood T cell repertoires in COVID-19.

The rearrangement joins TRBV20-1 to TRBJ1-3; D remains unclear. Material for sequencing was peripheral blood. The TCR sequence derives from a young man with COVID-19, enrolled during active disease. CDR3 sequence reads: CSASSALSSGNTIYF. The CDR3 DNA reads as TGCAGTGCCAGTTCCGCTCTGAGCTCTGGAAACACCATATATTTT.